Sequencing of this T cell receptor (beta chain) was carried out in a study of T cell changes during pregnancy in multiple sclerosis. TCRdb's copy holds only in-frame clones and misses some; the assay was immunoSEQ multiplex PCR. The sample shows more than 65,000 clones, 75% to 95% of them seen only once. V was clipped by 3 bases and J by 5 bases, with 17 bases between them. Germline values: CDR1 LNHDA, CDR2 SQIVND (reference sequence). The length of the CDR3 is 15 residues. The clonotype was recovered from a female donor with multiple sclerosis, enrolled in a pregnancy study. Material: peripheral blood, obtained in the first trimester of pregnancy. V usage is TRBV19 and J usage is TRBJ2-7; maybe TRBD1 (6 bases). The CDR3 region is CASSIGQLGVNEQYF. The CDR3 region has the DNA TGTGCCAGTAGTATTGGACAGCTCGGTGTGAACGAGCAGTACTTC.